Shown below are 24 T cell receptor beta chains from a single sample sequenced in a study of T cell responses to AZD1222 COVID-19 vaccine. Libraries were prepared by immunoSEQ multiplex PCR; TCRdb keeps only in-frame clonotypes and omits some of them. Here the sample spans about 200,000 clones, approximately 92% being singletons. The sample here was peripheral blood, taken 28 days after the second dose of the MenACWY control vaccine. These receptors were taken from an adult who received the MenACWY meningococcal vaccine as a control.

In the case of this clone: Other DNA sequences in this sample translate to the same CDR3. The V and J genes are TRBV6-5 and TRBJ2-2; a weak D match, TRBD1 (6 bases). Germline CDR1 and CDR2: MNHEY and SVGAGI. CDR3 size: 12 residues. Trimming shortened V by 8 bases and J by 6 bases, and 10 bases separated the two germline ends. The CDR3 DNA reads TGTGCCAGCGTTGGGGGCCCCGGGGAGCTGTTTTTT. Translating it yields CASVGGPGELFF.

Notes on this clone: Other DNA variants within this sample encode the same CDR3. This CDR3 reads CASSLQPGYGYTF. The CDR3, as DNA: TGTGCCAGCAGCCTACAGCCCGGCTATGGCTACACCTTC. The rearrangement uses TRBV12-3 or TRBV12-4 and TRBJ1-2; D gene ambiguous. V was cut by 6 bases and J by 4 bases, with 12 bases left in between. The CDR3 length is 13 residues.

The sample holds one count of this clone. This chain connects TRBV28 to TRBJ1-5, with D tentatively TRBD1 (6 bases). The CDR3 length is 15 residues. V lost 7 bases and J 6 bases, leaving 19 bases between the germline ends. The germline V gene has CDR1 MDHEN and CDR2 SYDVKM. CDR3 nucleotides: TGTGCCAGCACCGTCCGGGGGGCCGGGTTTCAGCCCCAGCATTTT. It yields the protein CASTVRGAGFQPQHF.

The genes are TRBV19 and TRBJ1-2, with 7 nucleotides matching TRBD1. The CDR3 totals 15 residues. Germline CDR1 reads LNHDA; CDR2 reads SQIVND (reference sequence). V gave up 7 bases and J gave up 4 bases; unmatched junction bases: 12. This CDR3 is CASTEGRTGFYGYTF. CDR3 bases: TGTGCCAGTACCGAGGGTCGGACAGGTTTCTATGGCTACACCTTC.

V and J are TRBV19 and TRBJ2-7, with 10 nucleotides matching TRBD1. The trim removed 6 bases at V and 3 bases at J, leaving 11 bases unmatched. The CDR3 length is 16 residues. CDR1 and CDR2 from the germline V gene are LNHDA and SQIVND (reference sequence). The CDR3 protein is CASRPKPGTGDYEQYF. CDR3 sequence (DNA): TGTGCCAGTAGACCTAAGCCGGGGACAGGGGACTACGAGCAGTACTTC.

The V call is TRBV2, the J call TRBJ1-3; D remains ambiguous. The CDR3 covers 15 residues. From germline, CDR1 is SNHLY and CDR2 FYNNEI. The V end was cut by 2 bases, the J end by 0 bases, with 8 bases between. CDR3: CASSEIKGSGNTIYF. The DNA for the CDR3 is TGTGCCAGCAGTGAAATCAAAGGCTCTGGAAACACCATATATTTT.

In this sample, this clone turned up once. V usage is TRBV7-2 and J usage is TRBJ1-4; D gene uncertain. This CDR3 comprises 13 residues. Deletions cut 5 bases from V and 0 bases from J, with 4 bases between. Germline assignment: CDR1 SGHTA and CDR2 FQGNSA. CDR3 protein: CASSPATNEKLFF. CDR3 DNA sequence: TGTGCCAGCAGCCCGGCAACTAATGAAAAACTGTTTTTT. The full variable domain, with the rest looked up from reference TRBV7-2 and TRBJ1-4, is GAGVSQSPSNKVTEKGKDVELRCDPISGHTALYWYRQSLGQGLEFLIYFQGNSAPDKSGLPSDRFSAERTGGSVSTLTIQRTQQEDSAVYLCASSPATNEKLFFGSGTQLSVL.

The chain joins TRBV6-6 to TRBJ2-3; no clear D gene. The CDR3 has 15 amino acids. The germline gives CDR1 MNHNY, CDR2 SVGAGI (reference sequence). The V end was cut by 6 bases, the J end by 4 bases, with 17 bases between. The DNA of the CDR3 is TGTGCCAGCAGGTCCGCCGGGCGGCTCCCAGATACGCAGTATTTT. It translates to CASRSAGRLPDTQYF.

The chain carries TRBV7-3 and TRBJ2-1; 8 positions agree with TRBD1. Trimming cost V 5 bases and J 9 bases; bases outside gene matches: 6. CDR1 SGHTA and CDR2 FQGTGA come from the germline V gene. The CDR3 consists of 13 residues. CDR3 sequence: CASSNTGGGEQFF. The CDR3 bases are TGTGCCAGCAGCAATACAGGGGGTGGTGAGCAGTTCTTC.

CDR3 protein: CAISALLGGSGTNEQFF. In DNA form, the CDR3 reads TGTGCCATCAGTGCTCTCTTGGGGGGGAGCGGGACCAATGAGCAGTTCTTC. The chain joins TRBV10-3 to TRBJ2-1; TRBD2 agrees at 7 bases. The CDR3 extends over 17 amino acids. The germline V gene has CDR1 ENHRY and CDR2 SYGVKD. V shed 4 bases, J shed 6 bases, and the junction held 15 bases outside the gene matches.

The chain carries TRBV14 and TRBJ2-7; D gene uncertain. CDR3 size: 12 residues. V lost 3 bases to trimming and J lost 5 bases, with 8 bases between them. CDR1 and CDR2 from the germline V gene are SGHDN and FVKESK. The CDR3 DNA reads as TGTGCCAGCAGCCAGAGCGCCCACGAGCAGTACTTC. Protein: CASSQSAHEQYF.

The V call is TRBV10-2, the J call TRBJ1-2; 7 bases map to TRBD1. Trimming took 3 bases from V and 6 from J; bases not matched to a gene: 10. CDR3 length equals 15 residues. Germline lookup yields CDR1 WSHSY and CDR2 SAAADI. DNA of the CDR3: TGCGCCAGCAGTGATTTGAGACAGGGCTTGGATGGCTACACCTTC. Protein product: CASSDLRQGLDGYTF.

The chain recombines TRBV5-1 with TRBJ2-3; TRBD2 matches at 7 bases. Per the germline V gene, CDR1 is SGHRS and CDR2 is YFSETQ. V dropped 1 base and J dropped 0; count of bases not matched to a gene: 2. The CDR3 sequence is 15 residues long. This CDR3 reads CASSLTSASTDTQYF. CDR3 sequence (DNA): TGCGCCAGCAGCTTGACTAGCGCGAGCACAGATACGCAGTATTTT. Full variable domain (missing parts from reference TRBV5-1 and TRBJ2-3): KAGVTQTPRYLIKTRGQQVTLSCSPISGHRSVSWYQQTPGQGLQFLFEYFSETQRNKGNFPGRFSGRQFSNSRSEMNVSTLELGDSALYLCASSLTSASTDTQYFGPGTRLTVL.

J is TRBJ1-1 and V is TRBV7-2; D might be TRBD1 (5 bases). CDR3 size: 16 residues. The V end was cut by 0 bases, the J end by 0 bases, with 11 bases between. CDR1 is SGHTA, CDR2 FQGNSA, per germline. CDR3 sequence: CASSLASEGLNTEAFF. CDR3 bases: TGTGCCAGCAGCTTAGCGTCGGAGGGACTGAACACTGAAGCTTTCTTT.

The chain combines TRBV24-1 with TRBJ2-6; D gene ambiguous. With 0 bases removed from V and 4 bases from J, the gap between germline ends came to 12 bases. Per the germline V gene, CDR1 is KGHDR and CDR2 is SFDVKD. This CDR3 contains 17 residues. The CDR3 coding sequence is TGTGCCACCAGTGATTTGCCCGGCAGGTCCGGGGCCAACGTCCTGACTTTC. Its protein is CATSDLPGRSGANVLTF.

The genes are TRBV24-1 and TRBJ2-1; maybe TRBD2 (6 bases). In germline, CDR1 is KGHDR, CDR2 SFDVKD. Trimming cost V 5 bases and J 4 bases, with 11 bases left between them. The CDR3 length is 14 residues. The CDR3 spells CATSGSDYYNEQFF. In DNA, the CDR3 is TGTGCCACCAGTGGTTCGGACTATTACAATGAGCAGTTCTTC.

V usage is TRBV20-1 and J usage is TRBJ1-4; maybe TRBD1 (6 bases). CDR1 and CDR2 from the germline V gene are DFQATT and SNEGSKA (reference sequence). V was pared by 7 bases and J by 4 bases, with 7 bases between. This CDR3 contains 11 residues. CDR3 region: CSGQDNEKLFF. The CDR3 DNA reads TGCAGTGGACAGGATAATGAAAAACTGTTTTTT.

The chain links TRBV7-9 to TRBJ2-5; 14 bases map to TRBD2. The germline gives CDR1 SEHNR, CDR2 FQNEAQ (reference sequence). The ends lost 4 bases at V and 5 bases at J; junction bases unmatched: 9. The CDR3 loop spans 17 amino acids. CDR3 loop: CASSSRTSGRPRETQYF. For the CDR3, the DNA is TGTGCCAGCAGCTCGAGGACTAGCGGGAGGCCGAGGGAGACCCAGTACTTC.

The chain recombines TRBV4-3 with TRBJ1-2, with D possibly matching TRBD1 (5 bases). Trimming cost V 0 bases and J 2 bases, with 10 bases left between them. CDR3 length: 15 amino acids. Germline V gene lookup returns CDR1 LGHNA and CDR2 YSLEER. The CDR3 DNA reads TGCGCCAGCAGCCAAGATGGCGGGGGAAACTATGGCTACACCTTC. It translates to CASSQDGGGNYGYTF.

The chain carries TRBV7-2 and TRBJ2-7; D is uncertain. The CDR3 consists of 14 residues. Trimming cost V 1 base and J 3 bases, with 10 bases left between them. The germline V gene has CDR1 SGHTA and CDR2 FQGNSA. CDR3 in amino acids: CASSLGRFGYEQYF. CDR3 in DNA: TGTGCCAGCAGCTTAGGGAGATTCGGCTACGAGCAGTACTTC.

This chain connects TRBV7-8 to TRBJ2-1, with TRBD2 matching over 9 bases. The junction had 4 bases not matched to a gene; V was cut back by 4 bases and J by 9 bases. The germline V gene has CDR1 SGHVS and CDR2 FQNEAQ. The CDR3 spans 13 residues. The CDR3 protein is CASSWTSEREQFF. In nucleotides, the CDR3 is TGTGCCAGCAGCTGGACTAGCGAGCGTGAGCAGTTCTTC. Drawing the rest from reference TRBV7-8 and TRBJ2-1, the complete variable domain is GAGVSQSPRYKVAKRGQDVALRCDPISGHVSLFWYQQALGQGPEFLTYFQNEAQLDKSGLPSDRFFAERPEGSVSTLKIQRTQQEDSAVYLCASSWTSEREQFFGPGTRLTVL.

This chain joins TRBV19 and TRBJ1-4, with 7 bases aligning to TRBD1. This CDR3 is built from 14 residues. Germline CDR1 is LNHDA and CDR2 is SQIVND (reference sequence). V was clipped by 5 bases and J by 8 bases; unmatched bases: 8. The CDR3 sequence: CASSDDRVEEKLFF. The DNA for the CDR3 is TGTGCCAGTAGTGACGACAGGGTTGAAGAAAAACTGTTTTTT. Filled out from reference TRBV19 and TRBJ1-4, the complete variable domain reads DGGITQSPKYLFRKEGQNVTLSCEQNLNHDAMYWYRQDPGQGLRLIYYSQIVNDFQKGDIAEGYSVSREKKESFPLTVTSAQKNPTAFYLCASSDDRVEEKLFFGSGTQLSVL.

For the CDR3, the DNA is TGTGCCAGTAGGGAGACTCCGAATGAAAAACTGTTTTTT. This translates into CASRETPNEKLFF. The V gene is TRBV19, the J gene TRBJ1-4; D is undetermined. The CDR3 length is 13 residues. Germline V CDR1 and CDR2: LNHDA, SQIVND (reference sequence). V was cut by 6 bases and J by 5 bases, with 10 bases left in between.

This clone was detected only once. J is TRBJ2-1 and V is TRBV27, with D maybe TRBD2 (5 bases). V was pared by 2 bases and J by 9 bases, with 11 bases between. The germline CDR1 and CDR2 sequences are MNHEY and SMNVEV (reference sequence). This CDR3 is 13 amino acids long. The CDR3 DNA reads as TGTGCCAGCAGTTTAAACGGGGTCGCTGAGCAGTTCTTC. Translating gives CASSLNGVAEQFF.